This entry describes one T cell receptor beta chain. The V and J ends lost 8 bases and 3 bases, in that order; junction bases with no gene match: 16. This CDR3 has 17 residues. The germline V gene encodes CDR1 MDHEN and CDR2 SYDVKM. This record comes from a study of T cells in narcolepsy. Libraries were prepared by immunoSEQ multiplex PCR; TCRdb keeps only in-frame clonotypes and omits some of them. In the table there are tens of thousands of clones, approximately 85% of which are singletons. The sample consisted of CD45RA- memory CD4+ T cells from PBMCs. This clonotype originated in a human donor with narcolepsy. The chain combines TRBV28 with TRBJ2-1; 7 bases line up with TRBD1. The CDR3 DNA reads TGTGCCAGCGAGCCAAGCCGGGACAGATGGTTCTACAATGAGCAGTTCTTC. Protein: CASEPSRDRWFYNEQFF.